The 3 T cell receptor beta chains given below trace back to one sample, sequenced in a study of OX40 agonist ivuxolimab in advanced cancers. Clones were sequenced by immunoSEQ multiplex PCR, and TCRdb holds only the in-frame ones, with some missing. There are more than 35,000 clones in the sample; approximately 86% occur only once, and over 10% lies in the top ten. The starting material was CD4+ or CD8+ T cells sorted from blood, obtained in a trial of the OX40 agonist ivuxolimab. These receptors were collected from an adult with an advanced solid tumor such as melanoma, head and neck, liver or kidney cancer.

This chain links TRBV30 with TRBJ1-2; D uncertain. Germline V gene sequence: CDR1 GTSNPN, CDR2 SVGIG (reference sequence). Deletions cut 5 bases from V and 4 bases from J, with 8 bases between. This CDR3 has 11 residues. CDR3 sequence: CAWRRGYGYTF. The CDR3 DNA is TGTGCCTGGCGGAGAGGCTATGGCTACACCTTC.

The chain is built from TRBV28 and TRBJ2-7; 7 bases align to TRBD1. V lost 4 bases to trimming and J lost 3 bases; unmatched junction nucleotides: 12. Germline V gene sequence: CDR1 MDHEN, CDR2 SYDVKM. This CDR3 region has 16 residues. The CDR3 here is CASSSIPGTEDYEQYF. The CDR3 nucleotides read TGTGCCAGCAGTTCCATTCCCGGGACAGAAGACTACGAGCAGTACTTC.

A few counts support this clone. The chain joins TRBV27 to TRBJ2-1; D possibly corresponds to TRBD2 (5 bases). V was trimmed by 0 bases and J by 8 bases, leaving 14 bases between them. The CDR3 is 15 amino acids. CDR1 is MNHEY and CDR2 is SMNVEV in the germline V gene (reference sequence). The chain's CDR3 is CASSLSRARFYEQFF. As DNA, the CDR3 is TGTGCCAGCAGTTTATCGAGGGCTAGATTTTATGAGCAGTTCTTC.